These T cell receptor beta chains were read from a single sample in a study of blood T cell repertoires in COVID-19. TCRdb keeps only in-frame clones here, not all; method: immunoSEQ multiplex PCR. This table has around 95,000 clones, about 80% appearing once. Sample: peripheral blood. The receptors shown here come from a woman aged 70-85 years with acute or convalescent COVID-19. The CDR3 runs from the conserved cysteine through the conserved F or W. D genes are given only for firm matches. Clone size is not always given. Where it is, it says once, few, many or a class for expanded clones.

v_call	clone_size	j_call	d_call	cdr3_aa	cdr3_nt
TRBV2	few	TRBJ1-3	-	CASFSPGSGNTIYF	TGTGCCAGCTTCTCCCCAGGGTCCGGAAACACCATATATTTT
TRBV5-4	once	TRBJ2-7	-	CASSSWDTPYEQYF	TGTGCCAGCAGCTCCTGGGACACCCCTTATGAGCAGTACTTC
TRBV19	-	TRBJ1-1	-	CASSNQGANTEAFF	TGTGCCAGTAGTAATCAGGGTGCGAACACTGAAGCTTTCTTT
TRBV18	-	TRBJ1-1	-	CASSPAGGGRTEAFF	TGTGCCAGCTCTCCCGCCGGGGGGGGGAGGACTGAAGCTTTCTTT
TRBV29-1	-	TRBJ2-5	-	CSVEGVWGEETQYF	TGCAGCGTTGAAGGAGTATGGGGGGAGGAGACCCAGTACTTC
TRBV11-3	-	TRBJ2-1	TRBD2	CASSLATSGGFSEQFF	TGTGCCAGCAGCTTAGCTACTAGCGGGGGGTTTAGTGAGCAGTTCTTC
TRBV18	-	TRBJ1-2	-	CASSPSRELGGYTF	TGTGCCAGCTCACCCTCCCGGGAGCTCGGTGGCTACACCTTC
TRBV7-8	once	TRBJ1-6	-	CASSGRLQGGTSPLHF	TGTGCCAGCAGCGGCCGTCTCCAAGGCGGTACCTCACCCCTCCACTTT
TRBV7-2	-	TRBJ2-3	-	CASSSGSYPDTQYF	TGTGCCAGCAGCTCTGGGAGCTACCCAGATACGCAGTATTTT
TRBV25-1	-	TRBJ1-2	TRBD1	CASSDYRDRVYGYTF	TGTGCCAGCAGTGATTACCGGGACAGGGTCTATGGCTACACCTTC
TRBV28	-	TRBJ1-2	-	CASSRTAYMTYGYTF	TGTGCCAGCAGTCGGACAGCCTACATGACCTATGGCTACACCTTC
TRBV3-1/TRBV3-2	-	TRBJ2-3	TRBD2	CASSPTGGAGGPDTQYF	TGTGCCAGCAGCCCGACCGGTGGAGCGGGGGGGCCAGATACGCAGTATTTT
TRBV28	once	TRBJ2-3	TRBD2	CASSSGTTGTDTQYF	TGTGCCAGCAGTTCCGGGACTACCGGCACAGATACGCAGTATTTT
TRBV12-3/TRBV12-4	-	TRBJ1-5	-	CASSVTGNQPQHF	TGTGCCAGCAGTGTGACAGGAAATCAGCCCCAGCATTTT
TRBV7-3	few	TRBJ2-2	-	CASSLAGTTGELFF	TGTGCCAGCAGCTTAGCGGGAACCACCGGGGAGCTGTTTTTT
TRBV24-1	-	TRBJ1-2	-	CATSDRRTDGYTF	TGTGCCACCAGTGATAGGAGGACAGATGGCTACACCTTC
TRBV15	few	TRBJ2-1	-	CATSSIGLTGVSYNEQFF	TGTGCCACCAGCAGTATAGGGCTGACAGGAGTCTCCTACAATGAGCAGTTCTTC
TRBV19	-	TRBJ1-2	TRBD1	CASSTPRQGGNGYTF	TGTGCCAGTAGTACACCCAGACAGGGGGGAAATGGCTACACCTTC
TRBV4-2	many	TRBJ1-4	-	CASSQPGGNEKLFF	TGTGCCAGCAGCCAACCGGGAGGGAATGAAAAACTGTTTTTT
TRBV19	-	TRBJ1-3	-	CASLIDSSSGNTIYF	TGTGCCAGTCTTATTGACAGCAGCTCTGGAAACACCATATATTTT
TRBV7-2	few	TRBJ1-5	-	CASSLASGVYQPQHF	TGTGCCAGCAGCTTAGCGTCAGGGGTGTATCAGCCCCAGCATTTT
TRBV27	-	TRBJ2-2	TRBD2	CASSPSGGAAGELFF	TGTGCCAGCAGTCCCAGCGGGGGGGCGGCCGGGGAGCTGTTTTTT
TRBV7-3	-	TRBJ2-3	TRBD1	CASSNRGPADTQYF	TGTGCCAGCAGCAACAGGGGACCCGCAGATACGCAGTATTTT
TRBV5-1	-	TRBJ1-2	TRBD1	CASSRTGGPSNYGYTF	TGCGCCAGCAGTCGGACAGGGGGCCCTTCTAACTATGGCTACACCTTC
TRBV6-2/TRBV6-3	-	TRBJ1-5	TRBD1	CASSNDRASNQPQHF	TGTGCCAGCAGTAACGACAGGGCTTCGAATCAGCCCCAGCATTTT